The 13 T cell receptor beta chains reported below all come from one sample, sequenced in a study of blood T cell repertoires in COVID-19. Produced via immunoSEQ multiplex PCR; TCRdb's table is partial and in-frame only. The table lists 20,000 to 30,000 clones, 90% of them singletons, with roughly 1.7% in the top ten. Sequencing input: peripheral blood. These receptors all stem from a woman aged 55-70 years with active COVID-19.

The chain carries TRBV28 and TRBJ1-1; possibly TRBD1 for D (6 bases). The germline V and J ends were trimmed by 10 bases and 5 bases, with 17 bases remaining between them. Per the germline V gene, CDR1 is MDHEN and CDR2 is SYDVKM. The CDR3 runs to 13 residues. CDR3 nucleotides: TGTGCCACCTGGGGGCCATGGGGGACTGAAGCTTTCTTT. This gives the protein CATWGPWGTEAFF.

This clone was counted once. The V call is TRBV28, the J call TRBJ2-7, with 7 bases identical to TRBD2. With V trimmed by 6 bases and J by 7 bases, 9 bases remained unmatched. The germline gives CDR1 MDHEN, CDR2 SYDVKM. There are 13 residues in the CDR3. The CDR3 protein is CASRGGGIHEQYF. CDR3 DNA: TGTGCCAGCAGAGGCGGGGGAATTCATGAGCAGTACTTC. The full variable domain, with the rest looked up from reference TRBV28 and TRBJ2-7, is DVKVTQSSRYLVKRTGEKVFLECVQDMDHENMFWYRQDPGLGLRLIYFSYDVKMKEKGDIPEGYSVSREKKERFSLILESASTNQTSMYLCASRGGGIHEQYFGPGTRLTVT.

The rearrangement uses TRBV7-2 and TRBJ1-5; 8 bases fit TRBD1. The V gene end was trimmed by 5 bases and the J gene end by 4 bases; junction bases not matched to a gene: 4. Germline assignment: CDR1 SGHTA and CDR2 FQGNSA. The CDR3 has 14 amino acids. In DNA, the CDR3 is TGTGCCAGCAGCCCAGGACAGGGAAATCAGCCCCAGCATTTT. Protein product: CASSPGQGNQPQHF.

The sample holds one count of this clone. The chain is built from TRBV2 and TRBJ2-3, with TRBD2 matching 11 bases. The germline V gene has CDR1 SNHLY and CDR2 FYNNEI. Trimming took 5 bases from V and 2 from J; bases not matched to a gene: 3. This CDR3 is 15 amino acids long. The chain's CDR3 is CASSPTSGITDTQYF. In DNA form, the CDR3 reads TGTGCCAGCAGTCCGACTAGCGGGATCACAGATACGCAGTATTTT. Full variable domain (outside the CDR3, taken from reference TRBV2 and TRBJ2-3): EPEVTQTPSHQVTQMGQEVILRCVPISNHLYFYWYRQILGQKVEFLVSFYNNEISEKSEIFDDQFSVERPDGSNFTLKIRSTKLEDSAMYFCASSPTSGITDTQYFGPGTRLTVL.

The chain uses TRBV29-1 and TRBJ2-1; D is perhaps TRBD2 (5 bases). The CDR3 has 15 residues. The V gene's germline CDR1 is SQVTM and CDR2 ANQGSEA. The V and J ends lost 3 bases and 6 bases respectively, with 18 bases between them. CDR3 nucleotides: TGCAGCGTTGATCCTAGGGCAGGACTGGGCAATGAGCAGTTCTTC. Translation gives CSVDPRAGLGNEQFF.

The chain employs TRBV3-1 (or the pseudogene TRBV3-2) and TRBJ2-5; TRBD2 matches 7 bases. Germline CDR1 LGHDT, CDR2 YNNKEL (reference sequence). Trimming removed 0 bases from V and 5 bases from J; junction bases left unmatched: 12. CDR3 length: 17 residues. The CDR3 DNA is TGTGCCAGCAGCCAAGACACTCTACTTACTAGCGTGGAGACCCAGTACTTC. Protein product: CASSQDTLLTSVETQYF.

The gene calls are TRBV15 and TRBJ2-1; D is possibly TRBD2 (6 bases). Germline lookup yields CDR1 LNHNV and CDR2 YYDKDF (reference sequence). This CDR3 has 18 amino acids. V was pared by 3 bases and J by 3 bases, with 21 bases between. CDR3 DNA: TGTGCCACCAGCAGGGACTCCGGCGGTGGGGGGTTCTACAATGAGCAGTTCTTC. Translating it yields CATSRDSGGGGFYNEQFF.

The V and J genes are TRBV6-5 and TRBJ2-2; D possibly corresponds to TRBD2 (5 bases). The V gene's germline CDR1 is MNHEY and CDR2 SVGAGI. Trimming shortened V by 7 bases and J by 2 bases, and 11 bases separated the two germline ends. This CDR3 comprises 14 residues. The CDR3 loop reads CASNPGVNTGELFF. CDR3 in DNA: TGTGCCAGCAACCCCGGGGTAAACACCGGGGAGCTGTTTTTT.

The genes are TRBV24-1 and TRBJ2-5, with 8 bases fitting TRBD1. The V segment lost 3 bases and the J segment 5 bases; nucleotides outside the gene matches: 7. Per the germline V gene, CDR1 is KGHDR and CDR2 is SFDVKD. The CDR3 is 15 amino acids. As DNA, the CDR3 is TGTGCCACCAGTGATCCTGGACAGGGCTGGGAGACCCAGTACTTC. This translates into CATSDPGQGWETQYF.

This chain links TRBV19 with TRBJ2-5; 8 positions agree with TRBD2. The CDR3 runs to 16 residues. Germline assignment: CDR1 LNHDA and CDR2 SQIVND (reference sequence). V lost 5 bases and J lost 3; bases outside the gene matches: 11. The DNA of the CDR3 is TGTGCCAGTAGTCCCCGACTAGCGATGGGAGAAGAGACCCAGTACTTC. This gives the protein CASSPRLAMGEETQYF.

The CDR3 here is CARTHETSGYQETQYF. The DNA for the CDR3 is TGTGCCAGAACCCACGAGACTAGCGGATACCAAGAGACCCAGTACTTC. This chain connects TRBV7-5 to TRBJ2-5; TRBD2 was called by the table and not checked on the DNA. TRBV7-5 is a known pseudogene. The CDR3 length is 16 residues.

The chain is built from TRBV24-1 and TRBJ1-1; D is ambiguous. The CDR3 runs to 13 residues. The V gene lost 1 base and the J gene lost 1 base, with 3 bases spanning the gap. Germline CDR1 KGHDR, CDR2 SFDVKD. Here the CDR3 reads CATSDFGNTEAFF. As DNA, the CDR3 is TGTGCCACCAGTGATTTCGGGAACACTGAAGCTTTCTTT.

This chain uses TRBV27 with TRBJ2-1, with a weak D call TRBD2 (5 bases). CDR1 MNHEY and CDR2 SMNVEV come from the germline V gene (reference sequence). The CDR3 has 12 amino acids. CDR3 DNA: TGTGTATCGGGGAAGGTCTACAATGAGCAGTTCTTC. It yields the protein CVSGKVYNEQFF.